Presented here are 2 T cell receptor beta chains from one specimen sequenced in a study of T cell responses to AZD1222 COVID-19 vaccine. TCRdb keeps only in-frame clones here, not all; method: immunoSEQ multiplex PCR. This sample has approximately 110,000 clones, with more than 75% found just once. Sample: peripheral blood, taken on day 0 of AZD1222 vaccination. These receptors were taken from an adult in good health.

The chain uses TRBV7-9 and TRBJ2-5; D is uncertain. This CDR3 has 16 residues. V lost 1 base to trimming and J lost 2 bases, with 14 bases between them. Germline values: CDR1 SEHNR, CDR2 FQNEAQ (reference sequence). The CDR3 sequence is CASSLGTWSKQETQYF. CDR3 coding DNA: TGTGCCAGCAGCTTAGGTACCTGGTCCAAGCAAGAGACCCAGTACTTC.

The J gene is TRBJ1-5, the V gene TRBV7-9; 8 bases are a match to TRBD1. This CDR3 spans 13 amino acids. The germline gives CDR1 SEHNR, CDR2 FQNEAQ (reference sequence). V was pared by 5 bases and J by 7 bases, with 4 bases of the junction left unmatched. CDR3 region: CASSQQGGQPQHF. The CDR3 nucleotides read TGTGCCAGCAGCCAACAGGGGGGACAGCCCCAGCATTTT.